A selection of T cell receptor beta chains follows, all from one sample in a study of cytomegalovirus exposure and HLA in healthy donors. Here immunoSEQ multiplex PCR was the method, and the copy in TCRdb shows in-frame clones only, minus some. Of about 220,000 clones listed, roughly 82% are singletons. The sample was PBMCs. The source of these receptors is a woman in her forties in good health and CMV-seropositive. Both conserved end residues are part of each CDR3. Each record gives: J gene, V gene, D gene, CDR3 DNA, CDR3 protein. The D gene is left open where the match is weak.

TRBJ2-7	TRBV27	TRBD1	TGTGCCAGCAGTCAAACCGGGACAGGGAAAGGCGAGCAGTACTTC	CASSQTGTGKGEQYF
TRBJ1-2	TRBV27	-	TGTGCCAGCAGTAACTTCTATGGCTACACCTTC	CASSNFYGYTF
TRBJ2-7	TRBV7-9	-	TGTGCCAGCAGCCCCCCCACAGGGAAGTACGAGCAGTACTTC	CASSPPTGKYEQYF
TRBJ2-3	TRBV9	TRBD2	TGTGCCAGCAGCCCCACACTAGCGGGGGTTTTAACAGATACGCAGTATTTT	CASSPTLAGVLTDTQYF
TRBJ1-2	TRBV30	-	TGTGCCTGGCACGTTCTGCTAGGCGGAGATGGCTACACCTTC	CAWHVLLGGDGYTF
TRBJ2-1	TRBV9	TRBD2	TGTGCCAGCAGCGTAGCTGTAATGACTAGCGGGAGTAGCAACAATGAGCAGTTCTTC	CASSVAVMTSGSSNNEQFF
TRBJ1-1	TRBV2	-	TGTGCCAGCAGCAGGGATGGGATGAACACTGAAGCTTTCTTT	CASSRDGMNTEAFF
TRBJ2-7	TRBV7-2	-	TGTGCCAGCAGCTTAGGGGGCAGGATCTACGAGCAGTACTTC	CASSLGGRIYEQYF
TRBJ2-1	TRBV18	-	TGTGCCAGCTCACCACCCTTTCCCGGGGCGGGGCATTCCTACAATGAGCAGTTCTTC	CASSPPFPGAGHSYNEQFF
TRBJ1-2	TRBV29-1	-	TGCAGCGTTGGGACGGGAGGGGGCTATGGCTACACCTTC	CSVGTGGGYGYTF
TRBJ2-1	TRBV19	-	TGTGCCAGTAGTATAAGGCCCGGAGGAAGGTCCTACAATGAGCAGTTCTTC	CASSIRPGGRSYNEQFF
TRBJ2-1	TRBV19	TRBD2	TGTGCCAGTAGTTCTGGGACTAGCGGGAGAGATGAGCAGTTCTTC	CASSSGTSGRDEQFF
TRBJ1-1	TRBV6-4	TRBD1	TGTGCCAGCAGTGATGGGACAGGGGACTTGAGGGCTTTCTTT	CASSDGTGDLRAFF
TRBJ2-1	TRBV7-3	TRBD2	TGTGCCAGCAGCTCCGGACTAGCGTCTGATGAGCAGTTCTTC	CASSSGLASDEQFF
TRBJ1-1	TRBV30	-	TGTGCCTGGGGACAGATGAACACTGAAGCTTTCTTT	CAWGQMNTEAFF
TRBJ2-7	TRBV11-3	TRBD1	TGTGCCAGCAGCGCCCGGGACAGAATCTACGAGCAGTACTTC	CASSARDRIYEQYF
TRBJ2-5	TRBV7-8	TRBD2	TGTGCCAGCAGCTTACGGGGGGGCCCCCAAGAGACCCAGTACTTC	CASSLRGGPQETQYF
TRBJ2-2	TRBV5-1	TRBD2	TGCGCCAGCTATCGCGGGGGGCAGGACACCGGGGAGCTGTTTTTT	CASYRGGQDTGELFF
TRBJ1-1	TRBV6-1	TRBD1	TGTGCCAGCAGTCTCAGGGGGACTGAAGCTTTCTTT	CASSLRGTEAFF
TRBJ2-7	TRBV27	-	TGTGCCAGCAGCCACGGAGCGGACTCCTACGAGCAGTACTTC	CASSHGADSYEQYF